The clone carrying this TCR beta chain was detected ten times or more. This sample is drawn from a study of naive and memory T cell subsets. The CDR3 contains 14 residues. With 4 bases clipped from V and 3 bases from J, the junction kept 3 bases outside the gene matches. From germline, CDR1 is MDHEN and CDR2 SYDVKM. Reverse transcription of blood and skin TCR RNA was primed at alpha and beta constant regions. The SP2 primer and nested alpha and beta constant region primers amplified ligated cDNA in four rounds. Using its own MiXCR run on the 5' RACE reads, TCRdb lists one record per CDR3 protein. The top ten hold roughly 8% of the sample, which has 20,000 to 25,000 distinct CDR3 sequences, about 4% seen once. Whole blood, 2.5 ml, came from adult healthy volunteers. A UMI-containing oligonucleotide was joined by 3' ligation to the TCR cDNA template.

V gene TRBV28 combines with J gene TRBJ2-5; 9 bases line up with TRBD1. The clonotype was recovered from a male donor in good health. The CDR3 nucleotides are TGTGCCAGCAGTTCGGGACAGGGTGAAGAGACCCAGTACTTC. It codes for CASSSGQGEETQYF.